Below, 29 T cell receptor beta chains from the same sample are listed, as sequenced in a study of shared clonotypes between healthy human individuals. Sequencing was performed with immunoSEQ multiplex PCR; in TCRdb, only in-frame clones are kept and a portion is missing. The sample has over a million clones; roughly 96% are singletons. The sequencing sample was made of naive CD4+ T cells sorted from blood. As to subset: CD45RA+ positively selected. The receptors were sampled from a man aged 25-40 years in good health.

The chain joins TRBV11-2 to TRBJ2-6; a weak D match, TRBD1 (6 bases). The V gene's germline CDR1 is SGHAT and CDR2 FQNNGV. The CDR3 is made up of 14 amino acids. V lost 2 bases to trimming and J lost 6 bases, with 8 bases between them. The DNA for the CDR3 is TGTGCCAGCAGCTTACAGGGGATGGCCAACGTCCTGACTTTC. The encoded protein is CASSLQGMANVLTF.

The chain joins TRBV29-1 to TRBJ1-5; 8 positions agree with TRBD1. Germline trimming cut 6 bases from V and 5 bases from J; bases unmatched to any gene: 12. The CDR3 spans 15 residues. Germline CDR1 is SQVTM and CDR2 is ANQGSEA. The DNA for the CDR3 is TGCAGCGTCGGAGAGGCCCGGGACAGGTATCAGCCCCAGCATTTT. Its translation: CSVGEARDRYQPQHF.

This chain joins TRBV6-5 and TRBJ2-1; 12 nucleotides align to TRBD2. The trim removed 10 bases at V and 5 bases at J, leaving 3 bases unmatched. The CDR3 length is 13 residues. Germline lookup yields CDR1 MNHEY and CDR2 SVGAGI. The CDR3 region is CATGTSGHNEQFF. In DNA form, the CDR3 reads TGTGCCACCGGGACTAGCGGGCACAATGAGCAGTTCTTC.

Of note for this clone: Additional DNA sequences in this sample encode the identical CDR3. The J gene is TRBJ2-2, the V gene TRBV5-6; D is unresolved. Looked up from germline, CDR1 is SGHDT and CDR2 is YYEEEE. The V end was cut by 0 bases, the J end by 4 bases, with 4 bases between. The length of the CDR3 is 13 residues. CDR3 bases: TGTGCCAGCAGCTTGGTGGTCACCGGGGAGCTGTTTTTT. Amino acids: CASSLVVTGELFF.

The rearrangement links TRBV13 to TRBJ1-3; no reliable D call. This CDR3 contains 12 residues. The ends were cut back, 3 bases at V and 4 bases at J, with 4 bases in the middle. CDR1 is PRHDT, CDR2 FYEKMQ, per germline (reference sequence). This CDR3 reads CASSLRGNTIYF. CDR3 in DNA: TGTGCCAGCAGCTTGAGGGGAAACACCATATATTTT.

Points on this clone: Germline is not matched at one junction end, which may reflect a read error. The CDR3 reads CASSPGPQSSTQYF. The DNA for the CDR3 is TGTGCTAGCAGCCCGGGGCCCCAGTCGAGTACGCAGTATTTT. This rearrangement joins TRBV7-7 to TRBJ2-3; the D gene could be TRBD1 or TRBD2 (5 bases each). This CDR3 is 14 amino acids long. The germline CDR1 and CDR2 sequences are SSHAT and FNYEAQ (reference sequence).

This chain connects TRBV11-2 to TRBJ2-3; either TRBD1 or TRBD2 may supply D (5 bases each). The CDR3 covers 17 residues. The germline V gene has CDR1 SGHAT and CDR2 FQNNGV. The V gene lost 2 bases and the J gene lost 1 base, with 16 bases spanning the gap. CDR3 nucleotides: TGTGCCAGCAGCTTAAGGGGAGCGGCGCTCCGCACAGATACGCAGTATTTT. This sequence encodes CASSLRGAALRTDTQYF.

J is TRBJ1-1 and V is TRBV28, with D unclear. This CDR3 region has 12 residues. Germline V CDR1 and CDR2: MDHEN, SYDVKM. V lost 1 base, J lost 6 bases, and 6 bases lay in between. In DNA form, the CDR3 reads TGTGCCAGCAGTTTATCGACATCTGAAGCTTTCTTT. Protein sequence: CASSLSTSEAFF.

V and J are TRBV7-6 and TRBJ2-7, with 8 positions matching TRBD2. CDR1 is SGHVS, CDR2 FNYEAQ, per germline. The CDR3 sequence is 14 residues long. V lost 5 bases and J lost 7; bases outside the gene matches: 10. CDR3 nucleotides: TGTGCCAGCAGCAAAAACGGTTTAGCGGGGGAGCAGTACTTC. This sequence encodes CASSKNGLAGEQYF.

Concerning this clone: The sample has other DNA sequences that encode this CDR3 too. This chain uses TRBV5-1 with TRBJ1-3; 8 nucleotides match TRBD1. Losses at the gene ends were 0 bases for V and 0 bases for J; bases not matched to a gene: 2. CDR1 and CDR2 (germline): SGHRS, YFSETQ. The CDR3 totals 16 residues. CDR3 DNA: TGCGCCAGCAGCTTGGCTGGACAGGGCTCTGGAAACACCATATATTTT. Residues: CASSLAGQGSGNTIYF. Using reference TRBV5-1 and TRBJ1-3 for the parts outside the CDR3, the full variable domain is KAGVTQTPRYLIKTRGQQVTLSCSPISGHRSVSWYQQTPGQGLQFLFEYFSETQRNKGNFPGRFSGRQFSNSRSEMNVSTLELGDSALYLCASSLAGQGSGNTIYFGEGSWLTVV.

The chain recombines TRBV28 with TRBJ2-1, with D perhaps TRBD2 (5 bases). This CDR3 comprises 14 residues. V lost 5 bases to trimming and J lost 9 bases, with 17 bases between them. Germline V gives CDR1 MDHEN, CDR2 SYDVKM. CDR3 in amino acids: CASSTTTRTSEQFF. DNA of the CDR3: TGTGCCAGCAGTACCACAACTAGAACCTCTGAGCAGTTCTTC.

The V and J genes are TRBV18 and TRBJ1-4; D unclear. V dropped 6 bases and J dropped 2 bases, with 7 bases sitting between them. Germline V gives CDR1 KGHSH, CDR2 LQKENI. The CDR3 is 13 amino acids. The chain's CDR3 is CASSRSTNEKLFF. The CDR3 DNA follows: TGTGCCAGCTCCCGATCGACTAATGAAAAACTGTTTTTT.

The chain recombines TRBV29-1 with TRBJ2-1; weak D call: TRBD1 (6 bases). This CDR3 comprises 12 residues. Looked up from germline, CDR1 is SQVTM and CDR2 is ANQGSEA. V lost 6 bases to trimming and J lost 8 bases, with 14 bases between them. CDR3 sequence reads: CSVQRTEDEQFF. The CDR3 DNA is TGCAGCGTCCAACGGACAGAGGATGAGCAGTTCTTC.

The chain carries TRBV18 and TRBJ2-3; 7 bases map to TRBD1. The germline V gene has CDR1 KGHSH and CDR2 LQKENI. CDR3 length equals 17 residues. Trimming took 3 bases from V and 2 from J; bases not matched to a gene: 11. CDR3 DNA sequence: TGTGCCAGCTCACCTACAAGACAGGGCACTCACACAGATACGCAGTATTTT. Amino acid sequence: CASSPTRQGTHTDTQYF.

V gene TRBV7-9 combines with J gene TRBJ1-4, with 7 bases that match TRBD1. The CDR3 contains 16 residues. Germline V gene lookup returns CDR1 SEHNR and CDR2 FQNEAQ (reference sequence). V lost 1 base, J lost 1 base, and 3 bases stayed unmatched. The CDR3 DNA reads TGTGCCAGCAGCTTAGGTTCAGGGGGAACTAATGAAAAACTGTTTTTT. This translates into CASSLGSGGTNEKLFF.

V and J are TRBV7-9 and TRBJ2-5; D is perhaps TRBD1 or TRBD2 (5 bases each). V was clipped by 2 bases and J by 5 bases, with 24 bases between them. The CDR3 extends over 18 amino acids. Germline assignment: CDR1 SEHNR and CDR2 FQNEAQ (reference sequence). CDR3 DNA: TGTGCCAGCAGCTTACGGGAAATCGGCGCCATGGGGGTGGAGACCCAGTACTTC. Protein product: CASSLREIGAMGVETQYF.

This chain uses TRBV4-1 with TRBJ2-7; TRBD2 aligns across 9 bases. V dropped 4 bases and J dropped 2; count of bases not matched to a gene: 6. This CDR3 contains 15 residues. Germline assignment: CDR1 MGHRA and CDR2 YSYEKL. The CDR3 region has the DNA TGCGCCAGCAGCCTAATAGCGGGAGATACCTACGAGCAGTACTTC. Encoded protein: CASSLIAGDTYEQYF.

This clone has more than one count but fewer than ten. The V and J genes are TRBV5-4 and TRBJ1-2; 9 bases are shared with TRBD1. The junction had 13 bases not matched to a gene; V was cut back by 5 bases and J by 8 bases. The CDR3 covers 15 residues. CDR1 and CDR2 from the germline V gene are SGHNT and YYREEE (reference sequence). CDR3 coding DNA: TGTGCCAGCAGTATCCGGGACAGGGTCCCTTACGGCTACACCTTC. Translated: CASSIRDRVPYGYTF.

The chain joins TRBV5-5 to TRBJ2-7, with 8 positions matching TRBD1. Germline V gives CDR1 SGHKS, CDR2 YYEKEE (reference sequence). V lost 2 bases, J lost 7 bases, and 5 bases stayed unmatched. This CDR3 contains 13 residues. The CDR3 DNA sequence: TGTGCCAGCAGCTTTCAGGGGGCAGAAGAGCAGTACTTC. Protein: CASSFQGAEEQYF.

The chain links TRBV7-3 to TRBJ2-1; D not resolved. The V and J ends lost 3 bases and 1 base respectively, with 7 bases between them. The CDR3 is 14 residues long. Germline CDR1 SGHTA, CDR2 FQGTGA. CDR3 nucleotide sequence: TGTGCCAGCAGCTTGGCCAGGTCCTACAATGAGCAGTTCTTC. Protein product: CASSLARSYNEQFF.

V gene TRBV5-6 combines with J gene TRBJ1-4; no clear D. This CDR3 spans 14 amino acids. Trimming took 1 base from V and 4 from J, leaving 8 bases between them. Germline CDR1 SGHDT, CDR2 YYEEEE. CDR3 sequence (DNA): TGTGCCAGCAGCTTGTCCGGGGTTAATGAAAAACTGTTTTTT. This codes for CASSLSGVNEKLFF. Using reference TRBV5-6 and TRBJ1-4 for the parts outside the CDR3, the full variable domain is DAGVTQSPTHLIKTRGQQVTLRCSPKSGHDTVSWYQQALGQGPQFIFQYYEEEERQRGNFPDRFSGHQFPNYSSELNVNALLLGDSALYLCASSLSGVNEKLFFGSGTQLSVL.

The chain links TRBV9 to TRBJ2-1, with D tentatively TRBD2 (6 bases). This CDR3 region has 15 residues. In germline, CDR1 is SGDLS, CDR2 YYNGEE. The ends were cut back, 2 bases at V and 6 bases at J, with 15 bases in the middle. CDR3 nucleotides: TGTGCCAGCAGCGTGGACGGGACTCGGGTCAATGAGCAGTTCTTC. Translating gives CASSVDGTRVNEQFF. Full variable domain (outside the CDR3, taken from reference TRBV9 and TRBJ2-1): DSGVTQTPKHLITATGQRVTLRCSPRSGDLSVYWYQQSLDQGLQFLIQYYNGEERAKGNILERFSAQQFPDLHSELNLSSLELGDSALYFCASSVDGTRVNEQFFGPGTRLTVL.

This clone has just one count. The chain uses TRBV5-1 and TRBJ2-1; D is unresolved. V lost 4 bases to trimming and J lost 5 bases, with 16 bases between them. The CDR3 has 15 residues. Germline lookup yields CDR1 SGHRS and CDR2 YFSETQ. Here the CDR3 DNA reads TGCGCCAGCAGCCGCACCAGTACGGTCCACAATGAGCAGTTCTTC. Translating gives CASSRTSTVHNEQFF.

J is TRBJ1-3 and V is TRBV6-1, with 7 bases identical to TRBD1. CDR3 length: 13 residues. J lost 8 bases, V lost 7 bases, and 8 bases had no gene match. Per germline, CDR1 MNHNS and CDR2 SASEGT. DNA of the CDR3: TGTGCCAGCACCATGACAGGGTGGGACACCATATATTTT. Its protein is CASTMTGWDTIYF.

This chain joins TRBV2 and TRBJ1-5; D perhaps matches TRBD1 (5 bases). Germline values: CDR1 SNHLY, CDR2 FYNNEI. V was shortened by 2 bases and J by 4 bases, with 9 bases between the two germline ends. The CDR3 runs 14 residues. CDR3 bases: TGTGCCAGCAGTGAACAGGGTCGTAATCAGCCCCAGCATTTT. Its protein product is CASSEQGRNQPQHF.

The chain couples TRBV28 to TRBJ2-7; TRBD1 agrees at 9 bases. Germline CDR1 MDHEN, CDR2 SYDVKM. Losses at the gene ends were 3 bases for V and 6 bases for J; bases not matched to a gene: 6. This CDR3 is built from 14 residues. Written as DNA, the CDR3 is TGTGCCAGCAGTTTCTGGGACAGGGTTAGCGAGCAGTACTTC. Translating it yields CASSFWDRVSEQYF.

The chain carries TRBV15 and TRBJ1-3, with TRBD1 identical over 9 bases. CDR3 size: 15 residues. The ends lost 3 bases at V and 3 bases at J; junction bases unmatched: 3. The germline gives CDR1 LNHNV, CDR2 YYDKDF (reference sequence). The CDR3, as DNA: TGTGCCACCAGCAGGCCGACAGGGGGTGGAAACACCATATATTTT. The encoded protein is CATSRPTGGGNTIYF.

The CDR3 is CASSHQDRRGGYTF. CDR3 coding DNA: TGCGCCAGCAGCCACCAGGACAGGCGCGGGGGCTACACCTTC. The chain combines TRBV4-3 with TRBJ1-2, with 7 positions matching TRBD1. Germline V lookup: CDR1 LGHNA, CDR2 YSLEER. Unmatched junction bases numbered 9, after V lost 3 bases and J lost 8 bases. The CDR3 covers 14 residues.

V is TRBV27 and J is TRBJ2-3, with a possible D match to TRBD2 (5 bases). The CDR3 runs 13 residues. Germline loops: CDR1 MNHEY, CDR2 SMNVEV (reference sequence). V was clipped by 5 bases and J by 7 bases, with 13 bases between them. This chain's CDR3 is CASSQRAEHTQYF. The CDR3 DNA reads TGTGCCAGCAGTCAGAGAGCGGAACATACGCAGTATTTT.